This T cell receptor (beta chain) was sequenced during a study of HIV-infected patients and healthy controls. Each CDR3 protein is one row after TCRdb ran MiXCR on the 5' RACE reads. Of almost 65,000 distinct CDR3 sequences in the sample, over 15% were seen once. The CDR3 has 19 amino acids. With V trimmed by 4 bases and J by 3 bases, 17 bases remained unmatched. Looked up from germline, CDR1 is SGDLS and CDR2 is YYNGEE. Sequencing input: CD4+ T cells from blood. The receptor was derived from a human donor in good health. The V and J genes are TRBV9 and TRBJ1-2; 11 nucleotides align to TRBD1. The CDR3 spells CASSTRGGTGGQDYYGYTF. CDR3 DNA: TGTGCCAGCAGCACCAGAGGCGGGACAGGGGGGCAGGATTACTATGGCTACACCTTC.